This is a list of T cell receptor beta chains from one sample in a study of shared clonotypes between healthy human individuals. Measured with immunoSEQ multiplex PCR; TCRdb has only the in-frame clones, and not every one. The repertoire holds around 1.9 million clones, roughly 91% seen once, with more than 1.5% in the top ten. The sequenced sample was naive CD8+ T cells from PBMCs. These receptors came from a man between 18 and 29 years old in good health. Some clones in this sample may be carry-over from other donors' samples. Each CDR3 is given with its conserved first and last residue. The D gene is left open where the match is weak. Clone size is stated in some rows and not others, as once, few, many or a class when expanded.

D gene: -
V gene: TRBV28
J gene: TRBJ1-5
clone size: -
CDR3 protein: CASSFSPSRVNQPQHF
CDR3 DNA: TGTGCCAGCAGTTTCTCACCGAGCAGAGTGAATCAGCCCCAGCATTTT

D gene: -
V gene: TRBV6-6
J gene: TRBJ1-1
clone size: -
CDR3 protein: CASIHGGTGGTEAFF
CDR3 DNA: TGTGCCAGCATCCACGGGGGTACTGGGGGCACTGAAGCTTTCTTT

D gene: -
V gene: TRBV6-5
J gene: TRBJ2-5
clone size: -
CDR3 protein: CASSSRQETQYF
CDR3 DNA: TGTGCCAGCAGCTCTCGCCAAGAGACCCAGTACTTC

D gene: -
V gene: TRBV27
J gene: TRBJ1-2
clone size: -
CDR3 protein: CASSQGKRAYGYTF
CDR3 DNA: TGTGCCAGCAGTCAGGGCAAGCGTGCCTATGGCTACACCTTC

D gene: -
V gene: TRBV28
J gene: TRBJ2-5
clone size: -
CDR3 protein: CASSPGVLETQYF
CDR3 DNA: TGTGCCAGCAGCCCAGGGGTTTTAGAGACCCAGTACTTC

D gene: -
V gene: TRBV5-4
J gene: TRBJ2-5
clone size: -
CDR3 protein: CASSSLGQETQYF
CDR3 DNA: TGTGCCAGCAGCTCCTTAGGGCAAGAGACCCAGTACTTC

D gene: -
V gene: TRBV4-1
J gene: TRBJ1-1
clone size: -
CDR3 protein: CASSHGTAEAFF
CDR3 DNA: TGCGCCAGCAGCCACGGGACTGCTGAAGCTTTCTTT

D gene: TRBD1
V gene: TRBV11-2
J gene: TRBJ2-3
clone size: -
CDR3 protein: CASSLSRGRGTDTQYF
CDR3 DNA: TGTGCCAGCAGCTTATCGAGGGGGCGAGGGACAGATACGCAGTATTTT

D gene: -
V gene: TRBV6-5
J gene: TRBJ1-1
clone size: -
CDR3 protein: CASSPLRQANTEAFF
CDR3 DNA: TGTGCCAGCAGTCCCTTGAGACAGGCGAACACTGAAGCTTTCTTT

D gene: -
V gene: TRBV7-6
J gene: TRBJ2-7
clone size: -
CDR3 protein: CASSLGQVEQYF
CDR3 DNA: TGTGCCAGCAGCTTAGGTCAGGTCGAGCAGTACTTC

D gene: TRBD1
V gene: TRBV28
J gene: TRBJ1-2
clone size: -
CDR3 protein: CASSLRQGSYDGYTF
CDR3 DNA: TGTGCCAGCAGTCTGCGACAGGGTTCGTATGATGGCTACACCTTC

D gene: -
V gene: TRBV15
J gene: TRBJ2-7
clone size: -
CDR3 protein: CATSTGREQYF
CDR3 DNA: TGTGCCACCAGCACAGGCCGCGAGCAGTACTTC

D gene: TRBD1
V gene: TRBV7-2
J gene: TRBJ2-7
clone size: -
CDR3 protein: CASSQADRGSYEQYF
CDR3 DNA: TGTGCCAGCAGTCAAGCGGACAGGGGAAGTTACGAGCAGTACTTC

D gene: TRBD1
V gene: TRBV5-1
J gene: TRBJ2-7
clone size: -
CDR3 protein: CASSFIQGPSYEQYF
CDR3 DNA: TGCGCCAGCAGCTTTATACAGGGGCCTTCCTACGAGCAGTACTTC

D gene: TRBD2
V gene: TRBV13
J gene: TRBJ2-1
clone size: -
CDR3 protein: CASSFWKREGQSRHNEQFF
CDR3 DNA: TGTGCCAGCAGCTTCTGGAAGCGGGAGGGCCAGAGTCGCCACAATGAGCAGTTCTTC

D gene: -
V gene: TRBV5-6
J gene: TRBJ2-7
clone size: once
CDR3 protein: CASSPTGRSYEQYF
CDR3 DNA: TGTGCCAGCAGCCCGACAGGGAGGTCCTACGAGCAGTACTTC

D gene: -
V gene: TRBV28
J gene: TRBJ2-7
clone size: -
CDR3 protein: CASTRWDVYEQYF
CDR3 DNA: TGTGCCAGCACCCGCTGGGACGTCTACGAGCAGTACTTC

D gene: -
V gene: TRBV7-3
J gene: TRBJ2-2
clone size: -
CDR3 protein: CASSDGSGSFTGELFF
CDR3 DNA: TGTGCCAGCAGCGACGGTTCCGGGAGTTTTACCGGGGAGCTGTTTTTT

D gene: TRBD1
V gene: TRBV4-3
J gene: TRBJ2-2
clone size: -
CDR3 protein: CASSQDRGRVSPELFF
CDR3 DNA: TGCGCCAGCAGCCAGGACAGGGGGCGAGTTTCTCCGGAGCTGTTTTTT

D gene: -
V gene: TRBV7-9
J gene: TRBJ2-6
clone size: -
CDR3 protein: CASSLDPDFISGANVLTF
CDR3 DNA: TGTGCCAGCAGCTTAGATCCGGACTTTATTTCTGGGGCCAACGTCCTGACTTTC

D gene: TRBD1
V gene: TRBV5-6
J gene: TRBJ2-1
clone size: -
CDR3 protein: CASSFTTGVSEQFF
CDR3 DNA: TGTGCCAGCAGCTTTACGACAGGGGTGAGTGAGCAGTTCTTC

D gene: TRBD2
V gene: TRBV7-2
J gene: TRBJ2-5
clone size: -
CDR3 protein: CASSSREGPETQYF
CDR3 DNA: TGTGCCAGCAGCAGCAGGGAGGGTCCAGAGACCCAGTACTTC

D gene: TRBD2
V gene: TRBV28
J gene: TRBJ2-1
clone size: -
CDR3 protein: CASSPRLAGEDEQFF
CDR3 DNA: TGTGCCAGCAGTCCCAGACTAGCGGGAGAGGATGAGCAGTTCTTC

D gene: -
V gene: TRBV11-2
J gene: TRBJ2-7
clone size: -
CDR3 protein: CASSPPALRASEQYF
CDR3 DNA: TGTGCCAGCAGTCCCCCAGCACTTCGTGCTTCCGAGCAGTACTTC

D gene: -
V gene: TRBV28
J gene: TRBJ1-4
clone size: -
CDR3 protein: CASRQERKLFF
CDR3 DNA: TGTGCCAGCAGGCAGGAGCGAAAACTGTTTTTT

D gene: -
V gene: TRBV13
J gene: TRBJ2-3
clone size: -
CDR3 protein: CASSLRREVGEDGTDTQYF
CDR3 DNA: TGTGCCAGCAGCTTAAGAAGGGAGGTGGGGGAGGACGGCACAGATACGCAGTATTTT

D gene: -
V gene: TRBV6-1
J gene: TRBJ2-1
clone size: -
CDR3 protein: CASSWEQFF
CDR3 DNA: TGTGCCAGCTCTTGGGAGCAGTTCTTC

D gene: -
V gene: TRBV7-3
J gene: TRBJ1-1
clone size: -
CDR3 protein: CASSLNPGGREAFF
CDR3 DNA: TGTGCCAGCAGTCTCAACCCTGGGGGGCGGGAAGCTTTCTTT

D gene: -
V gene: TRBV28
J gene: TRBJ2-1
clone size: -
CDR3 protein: CASSLLEPYNEQFF
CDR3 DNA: TGTGCCAGCAGTTTATTGGAACCCTACAATGAGCAGTTCTTC